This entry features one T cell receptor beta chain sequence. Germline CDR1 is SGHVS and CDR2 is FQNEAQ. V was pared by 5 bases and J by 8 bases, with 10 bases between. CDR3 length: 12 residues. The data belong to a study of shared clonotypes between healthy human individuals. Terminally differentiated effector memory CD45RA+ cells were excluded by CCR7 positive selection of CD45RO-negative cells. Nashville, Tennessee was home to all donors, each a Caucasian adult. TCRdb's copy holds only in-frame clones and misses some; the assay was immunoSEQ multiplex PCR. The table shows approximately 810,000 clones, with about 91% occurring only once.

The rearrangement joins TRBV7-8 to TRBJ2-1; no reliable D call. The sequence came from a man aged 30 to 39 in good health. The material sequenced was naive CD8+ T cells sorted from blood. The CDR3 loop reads CASSTSQDEQFF. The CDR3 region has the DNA TGTGCCAGCAGCACCTCCCAGGATGAGCAGTTCTTC.